The clone carrying this TCR beta chain is categorized as medium-sized (0.01 to 0.1%). The antigen is not known. This specimen belongs to a study of breast tumors, draining lymph nodes, adjacent tissues. Findings and caveats of the study: Compared with lymph nodes, tumors were less diverse; compared with nontumor tissue, more. Tumor and nontumor repertoires were significantly more similar in luminal-like than in basal-like breast cancer.

TCRdb re-called the multiplex PCR reads with MiXCR, one entry per CDR3 protein. The data contain about 13,000 distinct CDR3 sequences, 50% of them singletons. V was cut by 7 bases and J by 3 bases, with 6 bases left in between. This CDR3 is 11 amino acids long. Germline V gives CDR1 SGHRS, CDR2 YFSETQ. The sample comprised tumor-adjacent breast tissue. The chain is built from TRBV5-1 and TRBJ2-3; D gene unclear. The origin of this receptor is a female donor with breast cancer. Some clones in this sample may be carry-over from other donors' samples. Written as DNA, the CDR3 is TGCGCCAGCCTAATGACAGATACGCAGTATTTT. Its translation is CASLMTDTQYF.